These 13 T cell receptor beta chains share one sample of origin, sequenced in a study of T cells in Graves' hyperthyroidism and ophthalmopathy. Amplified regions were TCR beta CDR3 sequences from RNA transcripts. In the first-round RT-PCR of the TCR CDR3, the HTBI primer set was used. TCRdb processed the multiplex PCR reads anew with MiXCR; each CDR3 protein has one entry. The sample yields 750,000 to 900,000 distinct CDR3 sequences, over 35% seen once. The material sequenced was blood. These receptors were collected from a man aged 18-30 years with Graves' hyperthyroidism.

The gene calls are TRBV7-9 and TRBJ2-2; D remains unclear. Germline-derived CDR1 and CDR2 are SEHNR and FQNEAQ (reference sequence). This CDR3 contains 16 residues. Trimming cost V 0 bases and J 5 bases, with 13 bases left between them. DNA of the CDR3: TGTGCCAGCAGCTTAGCAGAAGTGGATGGGACCGGGGAGCTGTTTTTT. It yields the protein CASSLAEVDGTGELFF.

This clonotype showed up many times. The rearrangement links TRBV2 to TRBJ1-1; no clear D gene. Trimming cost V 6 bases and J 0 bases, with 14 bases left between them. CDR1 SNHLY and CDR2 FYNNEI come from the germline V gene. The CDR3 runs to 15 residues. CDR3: CASSSDKALNTEAFF. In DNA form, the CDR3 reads TGTGCCAGCAGCAGCGACAAGGCCTTGAACACTGAAGCTTTCTTT.

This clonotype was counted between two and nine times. The CDR3 sequence: CASSHLLRDDSYEQYF. The CDR3 DNA is TGTGCCAGCAGCCACCTCCTTCGGGACGACTCGTACGAGCAGTACTTC. The chain uses TRBV7-2 and TRBJ2-7; possibly TRBD1 or TRBD2 for D (5 bases each). V was cut by 5 bases and J by 4 bases, with 21 bases left in between. CDR1 and CDR2 from the germline V gene are SGHTA and FQGNSA. This CDR3 comprises 16 residues.

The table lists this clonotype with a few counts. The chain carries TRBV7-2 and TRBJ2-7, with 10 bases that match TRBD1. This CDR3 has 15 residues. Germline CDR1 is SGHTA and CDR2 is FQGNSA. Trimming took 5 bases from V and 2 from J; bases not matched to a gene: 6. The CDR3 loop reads CASSQRQGATYEQYF. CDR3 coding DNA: TGTGCCAGCAGCCAACGACAGGGGGCAACCTACGAGCAGTACTTC.

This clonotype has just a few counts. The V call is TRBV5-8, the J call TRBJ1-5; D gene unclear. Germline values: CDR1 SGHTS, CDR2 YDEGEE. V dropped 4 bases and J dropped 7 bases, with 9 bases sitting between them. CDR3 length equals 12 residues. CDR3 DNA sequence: TGTGCCAGCAGCCAAGATCTCCAGCCCCAGCATTTT. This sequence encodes CASSQDLQPQHF.

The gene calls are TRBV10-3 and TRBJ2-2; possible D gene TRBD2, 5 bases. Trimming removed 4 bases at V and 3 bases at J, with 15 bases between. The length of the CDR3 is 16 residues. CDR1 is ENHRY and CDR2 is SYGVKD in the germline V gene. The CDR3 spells CAISVVGVPDTGELFF. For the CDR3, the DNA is TGTGCCATCAGTGTGGTCGGGGTTCCGGACACCGGGGAGCTGTTTTTT.

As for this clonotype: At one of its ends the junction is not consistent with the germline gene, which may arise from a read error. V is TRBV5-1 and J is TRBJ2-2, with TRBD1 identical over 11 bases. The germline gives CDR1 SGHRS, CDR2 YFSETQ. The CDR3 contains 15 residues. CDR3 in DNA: TGCGCCAGCAGCTCGGGGGACAGGGGGTACAATGAGCAGTTTTTT. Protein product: CASSSGDRGYNEQFF.

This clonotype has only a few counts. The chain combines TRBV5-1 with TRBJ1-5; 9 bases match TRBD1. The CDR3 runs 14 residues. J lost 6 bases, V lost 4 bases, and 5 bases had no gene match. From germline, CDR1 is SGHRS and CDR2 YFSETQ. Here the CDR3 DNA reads TGCGCCAGCAGCGAGGACAGGGGTAGTCAGCCCCAGCATTTT. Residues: CASSEDRGSQPQHF.

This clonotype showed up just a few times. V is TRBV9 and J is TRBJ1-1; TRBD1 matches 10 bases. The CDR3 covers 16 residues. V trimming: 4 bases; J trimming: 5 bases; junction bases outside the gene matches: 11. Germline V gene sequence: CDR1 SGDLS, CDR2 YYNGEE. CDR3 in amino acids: CASSQTAGTGVTEAFF. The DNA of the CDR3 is TGTGCCAGCAGCCAGACCGCCGGGACAGGGGTTACTGAAGCTTTCTTT.

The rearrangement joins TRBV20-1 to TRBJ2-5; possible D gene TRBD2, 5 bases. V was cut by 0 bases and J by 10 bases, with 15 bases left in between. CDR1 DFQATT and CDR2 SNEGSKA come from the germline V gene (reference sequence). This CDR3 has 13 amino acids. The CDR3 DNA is TGCAGTGCTAGAGATCGGGGTAGGTCGGTCCAGTACTTC. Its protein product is CSARDRGRSVQYF.

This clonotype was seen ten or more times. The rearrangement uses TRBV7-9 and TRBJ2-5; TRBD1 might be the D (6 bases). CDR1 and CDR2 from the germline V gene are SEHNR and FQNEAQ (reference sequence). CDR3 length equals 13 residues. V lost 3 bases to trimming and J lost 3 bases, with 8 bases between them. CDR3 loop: CASSLQGKETQYF. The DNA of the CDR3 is TGTGCCAGCAGCTTGCAGGGGAAAGAGACCCAGTACTTC. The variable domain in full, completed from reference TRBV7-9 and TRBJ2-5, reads DTGVSQNPRHKITKRGQNVTFRCDPISEHNRLYWYRQTLGQGPEFLTYFQNEAQLEKSRLLSDRFSAERPKGSFSTLEIQRTEQGDSAMYLCASSLQGKETQYFGPGTRLLVL.

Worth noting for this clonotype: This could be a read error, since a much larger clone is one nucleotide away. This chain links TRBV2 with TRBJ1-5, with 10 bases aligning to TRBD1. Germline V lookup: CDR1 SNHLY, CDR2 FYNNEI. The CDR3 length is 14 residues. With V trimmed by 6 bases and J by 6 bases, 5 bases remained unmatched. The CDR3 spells CASRRDRGRQPQHF. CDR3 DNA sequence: TGTGCCAGCAGGAGGGACAGGGGACGTCAGCCCCAGCATTTT.

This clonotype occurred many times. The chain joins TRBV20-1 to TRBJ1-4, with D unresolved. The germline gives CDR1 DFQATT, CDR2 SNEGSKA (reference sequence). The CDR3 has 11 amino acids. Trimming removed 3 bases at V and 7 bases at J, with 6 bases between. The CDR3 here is CSARRVEKLFF. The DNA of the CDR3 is TGCAGTGCTAGGAGGGTTGAAAAACTGTTTTTT.